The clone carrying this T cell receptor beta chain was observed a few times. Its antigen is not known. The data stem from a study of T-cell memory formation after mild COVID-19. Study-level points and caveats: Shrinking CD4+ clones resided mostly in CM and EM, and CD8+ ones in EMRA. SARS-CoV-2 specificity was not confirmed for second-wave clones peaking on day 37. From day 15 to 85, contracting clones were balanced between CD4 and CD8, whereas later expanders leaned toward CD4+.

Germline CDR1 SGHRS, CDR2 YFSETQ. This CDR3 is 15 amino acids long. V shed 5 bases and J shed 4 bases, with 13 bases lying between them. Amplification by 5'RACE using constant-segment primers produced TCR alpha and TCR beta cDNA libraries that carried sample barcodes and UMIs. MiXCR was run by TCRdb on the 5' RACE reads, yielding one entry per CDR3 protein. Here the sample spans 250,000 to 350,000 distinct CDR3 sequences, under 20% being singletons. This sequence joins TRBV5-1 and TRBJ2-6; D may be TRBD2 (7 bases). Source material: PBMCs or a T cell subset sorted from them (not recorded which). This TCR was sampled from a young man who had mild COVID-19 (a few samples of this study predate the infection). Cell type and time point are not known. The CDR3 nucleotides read TGCGCCAGCAGTTCCCGGGGGGCGGGGGCCAACGTCCTGACTTTC. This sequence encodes CASSSRGAGANVLTF.